This TCR beta chain was recovered during a study of neoadjuvant anti-PD-1 for oral cavity cancer. Patients had HPV-negative, locally advanced oral cavity squamous cell carcinoma. Using immunoSEQ multiplex PCR, the repertoire was profiled, and TCRdb retains in-frame clones only, with some absent. The sample includes some 7,400 clones, about 46% of them seen just once. Trimming cost V 1 base and J 5 bases; bases outside gene matches: 8. The germline V gene has CDR1 GTSNPN and CDR2 SVGIG (reference sequence). The CDR3 consists of 15 residues. V and J are TRBV30 and TRBJ2-5, with 9 bases aligning to TRBD2. The sequence was obtained from a person between 40 and 85 years old with oral cavity squamous cell carcinoma. Source: tumor tissue, taken before nivolumab (anti-PD-1) treatment. The CDR3 sequence is CAWSGLAGLSETQYF. The CDR3 bases are TGTGCCTGGAGTGGCCTAGCGGGATTGAGTGAGACCCAGTACTTC.